A single sample is the source of the 27 T cell receptor beta chains below, sequenced in a study of glioma-infiltrating T cells after dendritic cell vaccination. Some clones are missing from TCRdb's copy, which holds only in-frame ones; the method was immunoSEQ multiplex PCR. The data show about 49,000 clones, 85% seen once. The sample consisted of blood, taken before dendritic cell vaccination. These receptors came from a human donor with glioblastoma.

This chain joins TRBV2 and TRBJ1-2; the D gene is possibly TRBD1 (6 bases). Germline CDR1 SNHLY, CDR2 FYNNEI. The CDR3 has 13 residues. Between the trimmed V and J ends, which lost 6 bases and 1 base, there was a span of 9 bases. This CDR3 reads CASSRDINYGYTF. In DNA form, the CDR3 reads TGTGCCAGCAGCAGGGACATTAACTATGGCTACACCTTC.

The chain carries TRBV11-2 and TRBJ2-7; D perhaps matches TRBD2 (6 bases). Germline V lookup: CDR1 SGHAT, CDR2 FQNNGV. Trimming left V 0 bases short and J 0 bases short, with 12 bases between. This CDR3 has 16 residues. In nucleotides, the CDR3 is TGTGCCAGCAGCTTAGATCAGGGACTTCCCTCCTACGAGCAGTACTTC. Protein: CASSLDQGLPSYEQYF.

J is TRBJ1-2 and V is TRBV10-2; tentatively, D is TRBD1 (5 bases). The CDR3 is 13 residues long. Germline V gives CDR1 WSHSY, CDR2 SAAADI. Trimming removed 6 bases from V and 0 bases from J, with 8 bases in between. CDR3 residues: CASSRATNYGYTF. In DNA form, the CDR3 reads TGCGCCAGCAGCAGGGCCACTAACTATGGCTACACCTTC.

The CDR3 sequence: CASSLGGVSEQYF. DNA for the CDR3: TGTGCCAGCAGCTTAGGGGGAGTCTCCGAGCAGTACTTC. The V and J genes are TRBV7-7 and TRBJ2-7; weak D call: TRBD2 (5 bases). Germline V gives CDR1 SSHAT, CDR2 FNYEAQ (reference sequence). The germline V and J ends were trimmed by 1 base and 6 bases, with 10 bases remaining between them. The CDR3 is 13 amino acids.

The V and J genes are TRBV5-5 and TRBJ2-7; D is possibly TRBD1 (6 bases). Germline CDR1 SGHKS, CDR2 YYEKEE (reference sequence). The CDR3 is 15 amino acids. V lost 3 bases and J lost 4, with 17 bases in between. The CDR3 sequence: CASSSRSGGVYEQYF. CDR3 in DNA: TGTGCCAGCAGCTCCAGGTCTGGGGGCGTGTACGAGCAGTACTTC. Complete variable domain (other parts from reference TRBV5-5 and TRBJ2-7): DAGVTQSPTHLIKTRGQQVTLRCSPISGHKSVSWYQQVLGQGPQFIFQYYEKEERGRGNFPDRFSARQFPNYSSELNVNALLLGDSALYLCASSSRSGGVYEQYFGPGTRLTVT.

V is TRBV4-3 and J is TRBJ2-2; 12 positions match TRBD2. The CDR3 contains 18 residues. The germline V gene encodes CDR1 LGHNA and CDR2 YSLEER. The V gene end was trimmed by 0 bases and the J gene end by 7 bases; junction bases not matched to a gene: 9. This chain's CDR3 is CASSQDRLLAGGGGELFF. The CDR3 bases are TGCGCCAGCAGCCAAGATCGGCTACTAGCGGGGGGTGGCGGGGAGCTGTTTTTT.

The chain couples TRBV7-2 to TRBJ1-5; a possible D gene is TRBD1 (6 bases). Germline loops: CDR1 SGHTA, CDR2 FQGNSA. This CDR3 has 15 residues. V dropped 2 bases and J dropped 4 bases, with 12 bases sitting between them. CDR3 in DNA: TGTGCCAGCAGCTTAAACGGACAGTTAAATCAGCCCCAGCATTTT. Translation gives CASSLNGQLNQPQHF.

The table lists this clone with a few counts. The chain recombines TRBV7-8 with TRBJ1-2; 7 nucleotides line up with TRBD1. Per germline, CDR1 SGHVS and CDR2 FQNEAQ. J was trimmed by 12 bases and V by 6 bases; bases with no gene match: 7. This CDR3 has 11 residues. The CDR3 region has the DNA TGTGCCAGCAGTACGGACAGGATAAACACCTTC. Its protein is CASSTDRINTF.

The chain links TRBV5-6 to TRBJ1-2, with TRBD1 identical over 7 bases. CDR1 is SGHDT and CDR2 is YYEEEE in the germline V gene. This CDR3 has 17 amino acids. With 3 bases clipped from V and 4 bases from J, the junction kept 15 bases outside the gene matches. CDR3 amino acids: CASSYIGQDDWGYGYTF. The CDR3 DNA sequence: TGTGCCAGCAGCTACATTGGACAGGACGACTGGGGCTATGGCTACACCTTC.

This clone showed up just a few times. V is TRBV7-3 and J is TRBJ2-1; TRBD1 is a possible D gene (6 bases). Trimming shortened V by 0 bases and J by 6 bases, and 21 bases separated the two germline ends. The CDR3 has 18 residues. Germline V CDR1 and CDR2: SGHTA, FQGTGA. The CDR3 coding sequence is TGTGCCAGCAGCTTAACACCACCTGGACAGACCTCTCGCAATGAGCAGTTCTTC. It is translated as CASSLTPPGQTSRNEQFF.

The rearrangement links TRBV7-6 to TRBJ1-3; D ambiguous. The germline V and J ends were trimmed by 5 bases and 0 bases, with 11 bases remaining between them. The CDR3 covers 15 residues. Germline assignment: CDR1 SGHVS and CDR2 FNYEAQ. The CDR3 loop reads CASSDAQTSGNTIYF. The CDR3 coding sequence is TGTGCCAGCAGCGACGCACAGACCTCTGGAAACACCATATATTTT.

This clone was picked up one time. J is TRBJ2-2 and V is TRBV11-2; 7 nucleotides match TRBD1. Germline V gives CDR1 SGHAT, CDR2 FQNNGV. Unmatched junction bases numbered 6, after V lost 2 bases and J lost 0 bases. This CDR3 is built from 17 residues. In DNA form, the CDR3 reads TGTGCCAGCAGCTTAACGCGGACAGGCGCGAACACCGGGGAGCTGTTTTTT. This codes for CASSLTRTGANTGELFF.

As DNA, the CDR3 is TGCGCCAGCAGCCTCGAGGCAACATATGAAAAACTGTTTTTT. This gives the protein CASSLEATYEKLFF. The rearrangement joins TRBV4-1 to TRBJ1-4; no clear D gene. From germline, CDR1 is MGHRA and CDR2 YSYEKL. V was pared by 4 bases and J by 6 bases, with 12 bases between. There are 14 residues in the CDR3.

The chain has TRBV4-2 and TRBJ1-2; perhaps TRBD1 as D (5 bases). The CDR3 consists of 15 residues. With 4 bases removed from V and 4 bases from J, the gap between germline ends came to 16 bases. Germline CDR1 reads LGHNA; CDR2 reads YNFKEQ. CDR3: CASSLRTTEIYGYTF. The CDR3 DNA is TGTGCCAGCAGCCTTAGAACGACAGAAATCTATGGCTACACCTTC.

The chain recombines TRBV4-2 with TRBJ2-3; 11 nucleotides agree with TRBD2. The CDR3 has 18 amino acids. CDR1 LGHNA and CDR2 YNFKEQ come from the germline V gene. After removal of 0 bases from V and 1 base from J, the junction contained 6 bases not matched to a gene. Here the CDR3 reads CASSQDGASGGRTDTQYF. CDR3 DNA sequence: TGTGCCAGCAGCCAAGATGGGGCTAGCGGGGGGCGCACAGATACGCAGTATTTT.

The chain has TRBV5-6 and TRBJ2-3; a possible D gene is TRBD2 (6 bases). Germline values: CDR1 SGHDT, CDR2 YYEEEE. The germline V and J ends were trimmed by 6 bases and 10 bases, with 15 bases remaining between them. This CDR3 spans 12 amino acids. The CDR3 is CASTSMGLAQYF. CDR3 bases: TGTGCCAGCACCTCAATGGGACTGGCGCAGTATTTT.

This chain uses TRBV27 with TRBJ1-1; D may be TRBD1 (6 bases). The germline gives CDR1 MNHEY, CDR2 SMNVEV (reference sequence). Deletions cut 4 bases from V and 5 bases from J, with 8 bases between. CDR3 length equals 12 residues. The CDR3 nucleotides read TGTGCCAGCAGTTCTACAGGGACTGAAGCTTTCTTT. It is translated as CASSSTGTEAFF.

The V gene is TRBV30, the J gene TRBJ2-1, with 7 nucleotides matching TRBD2. J was trimmed by 6 bases and V by 4 bases; bases with no gene match: 9. The CDR3 spans 14 residues. The V gene's germline CDR1 is GTSNPN and CDR2 SVGIG (reference sequence). CDR3 amino acids: CAWTDRGGVNEQFF. DNA for the CDR3: TGTGCCTGGACAGACCGTGGGGGGGTCAATGAGCAGTTCTTC.

This chain uses TRBV16 with TRBJ1-1; 7 bases match TRBD1. Unmatched junction bases numbered 2, after V lost 4 bases and J lost 0 bases. The CDR3 is 14 amino acids. Per germline, CDR1 KGHSY and CDR2 FQNENV. CDR3 sequence: CASSPGQMNTEAFF. Here the CDR3 DNA reads TGTGCCAGCAGCCCGGGACAGATGAACACTGAAGCTTTCTTT.

The chain links TRBV6-6 to TRBJ1-4; TRBD1 agrees at 8 bases. This CDR3 comprises 15 residues. With V trimmed by 6 bases and J by 6 bases, 9 bases remained unmatched. The V gene's germline CDR1 is MNHNY and CDR2 SVGAGI (reference sequence). The DNA for the CDR3 is TGTGCCAGCAGCATCGGACAGGGTCCCCATGAAAAACTGTTTTTT. Translating it yields CASSIGQGPHEKLFF.

As for this clone: At the DNA level, this CDR3 is encoded by other sequences in the same sample as well. The chain employs TRBV5-1 and TRBJ2-5; D is possibly TRBD2 (5 bases). Germline V lookup: CDR1 SGHRS, CDR2 YFSETQ. The CDR3 runs 14 residues. Between the trimmed V and J ends, which lost 0 bases and 5 bases, there was a span of 11 bases. CDR3 sequence reads: CASSLGGRGETQYF. In nucleotides, the CDR3 is TGCGCCAGCAGCTTGGGAGGGCGAGGGGAGACCCAGTACTTC.

This sequence joins TRBV11-3 and TRBJ2-2; TRBD1 is a possible D gene (6 bases). The V gene's germline CDR1 is SGHNT and CDR2 YENEEA. CDR3 size: 16 residues. The V gene lost 0 bases and the J gene lost 7 bases, with 15 bases spanning the gap. CDR3 residues: CASSLEPGRGHGELFF. CDR3 DNA sequence: TGTGCCAGCAGCTTAGAACCAGGTCGGGGACACGGGGAGCTGTTTTTT.

The CDR3 nucleotides read TGTGCCAGCAGCCCAGCAACAGTTTCGCCCCAGCATTTT. It specifies CASSPATVSPQHF. The V gene is TRBV7-2, the J gene TRBJ1-5, with D hard to call. CDR1 is SGHTA, CDR2 FQGNSA, per germline. The CDR3 consists of 13 residues. Between the trimmed V and J ends, which lost 5 bases and 9 bases, there was a span of 14 bases.

The rearrangement uses TRBV7-8 and TRBJ1-6; 7 bases are a match to TRBD1. Germline CDR1 is SGHVS and CDR2 is FQNEAQ. The CDR3 is 18 amino acids. With 5 bases clipped from V and 0 bases from J, the junction kept 10 bases outside the gene matches. DNA of the CDR3: TGTGCCAGCAGCCAATTCCCAGGGGGTAACTCCTATAATTCACCCCTCCACTTT. It translates to CASSQFPGGNSYNSPLHF.

This clone was seen just once. The chain links TRBV27 to TRBJ1-1; maybe TRBD1 (6 bases). Between the trimmed V and J ends, which lost 2 bases and 4 bases, there was a span of 17 bases. Germline assignment: CDR1 MNHEY and CDR2 SMNVEV (reference sequence). This CDR3 comprises 16 residues. This CDR3 reads CASSLRPGEGGTEAFF. CDR3 coding DNA: TGTGCCAGCAGTTTAAGGCCAGGGGAAGGGGGCACTGAAGCTTTCTTT.

V usage is TRBV18 and J usage is TRBJ2-5; D is possibly TRBD1 (5 bases). Germline values: CDR1 KGHSH, CDR2 LQKENI. With 1 base removed from V and 0 bases from J, the gap between germline ends came to 12 bases. This CDR3 spans 16 amino acids. The CDR3 spells CASSPQGLSYQETQYF. The CDR3, as DNA: TGTGCCAGCTCACCACAGGGGCTTTCCTACCAAGAGACCCAGTACTTC.

The chain combines TRBV28 with TRBJ2-5; TRBD2 agrees at 9 bases. The J call could be wrong; TRBJ2-7 is a better fit for the DNA end. Germline V gene data show CDR1 as MDHEN and CDR2 as SYDVKM. The length of the CDR3 is 15 residues. The DNA of the CDR3 is TGTGCCAGCAGTACCCGACTAGCGGTAATCGACGAGCAGTACTTC. Translating gives CASSTRLAVIDEQYF.